The entry below gives a single T cell receptor (beta chain) sequence along with its context. The protocol was immunoSEQ multiplex PCR, while the TCRdb copy is restricted to in-frame clones and leaves out a portion. The sample lists about 89,000 clones; about nine tenths were seen once. These data are taken from a study of control samples from healthy donors and cancer patients. From germline, CDR1 is SNHLY and CDR2 FYNNEI. The ends lost 4 bases at V and 4 bases at J; junction bases unmatched: 3. There are 15 residues in the CDR3. The chain employs TRBV2 and TRBJ2-2; 10 bases are shared with TRBD1. The sequenced sample was blood. The sequence was collected from a man aged 25-45 years in good health. This chain's CDR3 is CASSVGTGVTGELFF. The CDR3 DNA is TGTGCCAGCAGTGTAGGGACAGGGGTCACCGGGGAGCTGTTTTTT.